Listed below are T cell receptor beta chains from one sample, sequenced in a study of T-cell reconstitution after alpha-beta-depleted transplantation in children. TCRdb re-called the PCR reads with MiXCR, one entry per CDR3 protein. The repertoire includes 700,000 or so distinct CDR3 sequences, around 13% of them detected once, and about 0.77% sits in the top ten. The sample was PBMCs, taken before TCRalphabeta/CD19-depleted stem cell transplant. These receptors were collected from a girl aged 2-10 years with congenital amegakaryocytic thrombocytopenia, due to receive a stem cell transplant. Each CDR3 is given with its conserved first and last residue.

v_gene: TRBV20-1; j_gene: TRBJ2-3; CDR3aa: CSAPVMAEPVDTQYF
v_gene: TRBV3-1; j_gene: TRBJ2-7; CDR3aa: CASSQERLAGEQYF
v_gene: TRBV5-1; j_gene: TRBJ2-2; CDR3aa: CASGPATSGELFF
v_gene: TRBV20-1; j_gene: TRBJ2-2; CDR3aa: CSATVRGLGAGELFF
v_gene: TRBV20-1; j_gene: TRBJ2-6; CDR3aa: CSARVRGESGANVLTF
v_gene: TRBV10-3; j_gene: TRBJ1-2; CDR3aa: CAISEVRGDGYTF
v_gene: TRBV20-1; j_gene: TRBJ2-2; CDR3aa: CSAMKSWGLVGTGELFF
v_gene: TRBV12-3/TRBV12-4; j_gene: TRBJ2-5; CDR3aa: CASSDLGTTEETQYF
v_gene: TRBV12-3/TRBV12-4; j_gene: TRBJ2-5; CDR3aa: CASSNRAQETQYF
v_gene: TRBV29-1; j_gene: TRBJ2-4; CDR3aa: CSVEDYGQGEKNIQYF